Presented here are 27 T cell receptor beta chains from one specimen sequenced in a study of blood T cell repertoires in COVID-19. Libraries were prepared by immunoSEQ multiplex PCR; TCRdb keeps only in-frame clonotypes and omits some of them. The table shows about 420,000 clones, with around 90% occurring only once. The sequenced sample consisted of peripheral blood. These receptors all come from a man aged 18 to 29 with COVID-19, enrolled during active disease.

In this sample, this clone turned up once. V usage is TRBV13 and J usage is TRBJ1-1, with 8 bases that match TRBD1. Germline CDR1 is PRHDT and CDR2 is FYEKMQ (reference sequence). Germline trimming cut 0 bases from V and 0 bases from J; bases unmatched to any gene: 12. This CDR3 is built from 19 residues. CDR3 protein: CASSLGRRTGNSMNTEAFF. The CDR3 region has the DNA TGTGCCAGCAGCTTAGGCCGACGGACAGGGAATTCAATGAACACTGAAGCTTTCTTT.

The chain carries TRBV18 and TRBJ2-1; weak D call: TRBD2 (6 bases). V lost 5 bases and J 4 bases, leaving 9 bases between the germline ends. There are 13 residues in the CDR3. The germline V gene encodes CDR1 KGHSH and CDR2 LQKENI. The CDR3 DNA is TGTGCCAGCTCATCGGGGGTATACAATGAGCAGTTCTTC. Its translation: CASSSGVYNEQFF.

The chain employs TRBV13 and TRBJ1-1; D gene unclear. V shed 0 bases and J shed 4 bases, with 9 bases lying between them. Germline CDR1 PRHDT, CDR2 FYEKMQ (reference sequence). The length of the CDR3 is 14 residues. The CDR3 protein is CASSLGRVGTEAFF. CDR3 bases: TGTGCCAGCAGCTTAGGGAGGGTGGGCACTGAAGCTTTCTTT.

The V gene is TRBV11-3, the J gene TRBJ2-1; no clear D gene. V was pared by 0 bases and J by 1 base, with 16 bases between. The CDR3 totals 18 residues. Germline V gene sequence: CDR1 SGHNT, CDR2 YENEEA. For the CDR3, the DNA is TGTGCCAGCAGCTTAGATCTTTTGGCAGGCCTTTCCTACAATGAGCAGTTCTTC. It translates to CASSLDLLAGLSYNEQFF.

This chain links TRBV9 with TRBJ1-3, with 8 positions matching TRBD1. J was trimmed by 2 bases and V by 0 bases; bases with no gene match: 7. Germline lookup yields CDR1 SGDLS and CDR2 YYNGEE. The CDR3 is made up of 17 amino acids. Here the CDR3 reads CASSVAGARGPGNTIYF. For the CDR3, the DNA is TGTGCCAGCAGCGTAGCGGGGGCCAGGGGGCCTGGAAACACCATATATTTT.

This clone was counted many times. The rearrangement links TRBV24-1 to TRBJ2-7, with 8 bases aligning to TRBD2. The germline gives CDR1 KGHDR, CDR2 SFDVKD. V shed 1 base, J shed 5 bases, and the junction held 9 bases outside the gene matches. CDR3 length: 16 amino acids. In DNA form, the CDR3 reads TGTGCCACCAGTGATTTCCCGGGGGGGAGGGCGGACGAGCAGTACTTC. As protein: CATSDFPGGRADEQYF.

The CDR3: CASSLSQGFALGYTF. CDR3 nucleotide sequence: TGTGCCAGCAGTTTATCGCAGGGGTTTGCTCTTGGCTACACCTTC. This chain joins TRBV27 and TRBJ1-2; TRBD1 might be the D (6 bases). This CDR3 region has 15 residues. With 0 bases removed from V and 7 bases from J, the gap between germline ends came to 15 bases. The germline CDR1 and CDR2 sequences are MNHEY and SMNVEV (reference sequence).

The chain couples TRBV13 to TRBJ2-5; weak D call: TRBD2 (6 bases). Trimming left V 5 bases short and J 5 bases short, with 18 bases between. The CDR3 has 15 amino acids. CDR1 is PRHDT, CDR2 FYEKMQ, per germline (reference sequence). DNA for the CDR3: TGTGCCAGCAGCACACGGACTAAAGGAGGGGAGACCCAGTACTTC. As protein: CASSTRTKGGETQYF.

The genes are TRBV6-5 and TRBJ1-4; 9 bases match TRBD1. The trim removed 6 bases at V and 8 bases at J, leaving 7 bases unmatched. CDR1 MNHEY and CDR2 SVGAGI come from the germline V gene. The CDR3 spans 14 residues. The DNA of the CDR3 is TGTGCCAGCAGCCCCGGACAGGGGCACGAAAAACTGTTTTTT. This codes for CASSPGQGHEKLFF.

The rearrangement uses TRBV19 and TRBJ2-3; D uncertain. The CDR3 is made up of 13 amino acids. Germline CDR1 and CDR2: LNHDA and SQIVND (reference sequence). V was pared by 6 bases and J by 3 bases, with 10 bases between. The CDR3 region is CASRPPSTDTQYF. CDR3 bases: TGTGCCAGTAGACCCCCCAGTACAGATACGCAGTATTTT.

In nucleotides, the CDR3 is TGTGCCAGCAGCTTAAATGTACCTACCAGCAATCAGCCCCAGCATTTT. Protein product: CASSLNVPTSNQPQHF. The V gene is TRBV13, the J gene TRBJ1-5; D ambiguous. The CDR3 length is 16 residues. Germline V gene lookup returns CDR1 PRHDT and CDR2 FYEKMQ (reference sequence). V gave up 2 bases and J gave up 1 base, with 12 bases separating them.

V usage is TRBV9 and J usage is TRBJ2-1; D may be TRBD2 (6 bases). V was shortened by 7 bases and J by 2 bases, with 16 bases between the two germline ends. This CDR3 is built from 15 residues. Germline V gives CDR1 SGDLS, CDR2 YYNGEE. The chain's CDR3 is CASRSGGGPYNEQFF. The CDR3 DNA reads TGTGCCAGCCGTAGTGGGGGAGGCCCCTACAATGAGCAGTTCTTC.

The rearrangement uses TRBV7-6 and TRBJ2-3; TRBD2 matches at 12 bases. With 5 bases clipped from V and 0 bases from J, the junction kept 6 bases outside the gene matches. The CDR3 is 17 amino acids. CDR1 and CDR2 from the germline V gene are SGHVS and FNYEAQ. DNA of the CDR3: TGTGCCAGCAGCCCCCTAGCGGGGGGGACTAGCACAGATACGCAGTATTTT. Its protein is CASSPLAGGTSTDTQYF.

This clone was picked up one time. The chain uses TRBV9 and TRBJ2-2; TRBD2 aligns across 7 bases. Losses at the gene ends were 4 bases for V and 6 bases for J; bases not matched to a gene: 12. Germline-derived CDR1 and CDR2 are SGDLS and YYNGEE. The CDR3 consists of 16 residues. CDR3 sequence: CASSTKSRGGPGELFF. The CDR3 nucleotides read TGTGCCAGCAGCACAAAGAGTAGGGGAGGGCCCGGGGAGCTGTTTTTT. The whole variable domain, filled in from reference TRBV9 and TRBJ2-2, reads DSGVTQTPKHLITATGQRVTLRCSPRSGDLSVYWYQQSLDQGLQFLIQYYNGEERAKGNILERFSAQQFPDLHSELNLSSLELGDSALYFCASSTKSRGGPGELFFGEGSRLTVL.

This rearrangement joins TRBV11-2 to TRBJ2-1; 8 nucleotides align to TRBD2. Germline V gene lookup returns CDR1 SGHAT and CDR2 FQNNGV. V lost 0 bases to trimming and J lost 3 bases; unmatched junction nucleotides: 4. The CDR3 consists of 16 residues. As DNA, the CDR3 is TGTGCCAGCAGCTTAGATTGGCGGGGGGACTACAATGAGCAGTTCTTC. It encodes CASSLDWRGDYNEQFF.

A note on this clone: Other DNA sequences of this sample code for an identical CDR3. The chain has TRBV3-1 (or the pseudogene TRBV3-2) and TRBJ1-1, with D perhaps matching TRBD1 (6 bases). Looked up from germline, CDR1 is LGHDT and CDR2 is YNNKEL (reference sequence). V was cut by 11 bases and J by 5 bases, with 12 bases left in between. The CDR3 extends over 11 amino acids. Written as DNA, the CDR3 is TGTGCCTCTAGGGGGGGAACTGAAGCTTTCTTT. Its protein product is CASRGGTEAFF.

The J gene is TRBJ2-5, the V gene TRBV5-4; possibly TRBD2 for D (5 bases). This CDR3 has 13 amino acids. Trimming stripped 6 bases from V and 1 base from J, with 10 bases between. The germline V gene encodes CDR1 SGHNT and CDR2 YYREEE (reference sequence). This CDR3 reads CASTRELQETQYF. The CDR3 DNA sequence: TGTGCCAGCACACGGGAACTCCAAGAGACCCAGTACTTC.

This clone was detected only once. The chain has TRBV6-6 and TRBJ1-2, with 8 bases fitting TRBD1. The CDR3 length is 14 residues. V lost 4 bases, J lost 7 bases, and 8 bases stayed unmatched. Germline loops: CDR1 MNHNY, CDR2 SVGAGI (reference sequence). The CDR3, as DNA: TGTGCCAGCAGTTTGGGACAGGCCGGAGGTGGCTACACCTTC. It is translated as CASSLGQAGGGYTF.

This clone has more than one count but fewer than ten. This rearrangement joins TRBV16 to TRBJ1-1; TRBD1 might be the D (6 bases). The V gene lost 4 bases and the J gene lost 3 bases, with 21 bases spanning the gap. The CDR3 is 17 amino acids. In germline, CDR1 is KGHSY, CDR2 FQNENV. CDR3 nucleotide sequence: TGTGCCAGCAGCCCCTCCCCAAGTAGGGGGACGGACACTGAAGCTTTCTTT. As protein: CASSPSPSRGTDTEAFF.

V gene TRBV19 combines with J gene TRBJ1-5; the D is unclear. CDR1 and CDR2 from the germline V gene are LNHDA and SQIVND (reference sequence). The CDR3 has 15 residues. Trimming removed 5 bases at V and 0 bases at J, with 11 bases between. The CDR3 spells CASSHPRNSNQPQHF. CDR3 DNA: TGTGCCAGTAGTCACCCCAGGAATAGCAATCAGCCCCAGCATTTT.

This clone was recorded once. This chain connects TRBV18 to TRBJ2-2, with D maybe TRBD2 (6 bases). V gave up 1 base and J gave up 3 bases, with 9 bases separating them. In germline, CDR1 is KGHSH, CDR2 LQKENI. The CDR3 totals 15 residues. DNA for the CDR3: TGTGCCAGCTCACCACTTCGCGGGGACACCGGGGAGCTGTTTTTT. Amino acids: CASSPLRGDTGELFF. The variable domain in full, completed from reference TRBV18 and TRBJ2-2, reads NAGVMQNPRHLVRRRGQEARLRCSPMKGHSHVYWYRQLPEEGLKFMVYLQKENIIDESGMPKERFSAEFPKEGPSILRIQQVVRGDSAAYFCASSPLRGDTGELFFGEGSRLTVL.

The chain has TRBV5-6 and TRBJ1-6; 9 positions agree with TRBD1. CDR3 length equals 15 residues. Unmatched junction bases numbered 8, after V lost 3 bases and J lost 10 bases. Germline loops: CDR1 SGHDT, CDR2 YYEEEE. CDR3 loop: CASSSQDRGKSPLHF. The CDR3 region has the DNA TGTGCCAGCAGCTCCCAGGACAGGGGAAAGTCACCCCTCCACTTT.

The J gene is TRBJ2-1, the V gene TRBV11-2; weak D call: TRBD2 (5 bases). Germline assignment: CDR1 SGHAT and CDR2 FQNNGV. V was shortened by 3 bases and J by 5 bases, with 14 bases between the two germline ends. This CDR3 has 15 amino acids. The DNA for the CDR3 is TGTGCCAGCAGCTTTGACTCCCGGGGTAACAATGAGCAGTTCTTC. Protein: CASSFDSRGNNEQFF.

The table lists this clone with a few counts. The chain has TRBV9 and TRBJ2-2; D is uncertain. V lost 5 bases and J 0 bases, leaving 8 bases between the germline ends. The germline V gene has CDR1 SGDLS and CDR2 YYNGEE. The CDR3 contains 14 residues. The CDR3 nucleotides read TGTGCCAGCAGGACTGGATCGAACACCGGGGAGCTGTTTTTT. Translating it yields CASRTGSNTGELFF.

The CDR3 reads CASSYGGPQETQYF. The CDR3 nucleotides read TGTGCCAGCAGTTACGGGGGCCCCCAAGAGACCCAGTACTTC. The V gene is TRBV6-6, the J gene TRBJ2-5, with D possibly matching TRBD1 (6 bases). The CDR3 has 14 amino acids. V was trimmed by 2 bases and J by 1 base, leaving 8 bases between them. CDR1 is MNHNY, CDR2 SVGAGI, per germline (reference sequence).

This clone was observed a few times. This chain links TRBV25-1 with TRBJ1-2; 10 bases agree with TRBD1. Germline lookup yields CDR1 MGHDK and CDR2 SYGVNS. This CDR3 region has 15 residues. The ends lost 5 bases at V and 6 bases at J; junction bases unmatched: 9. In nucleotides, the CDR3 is TGTGCCAGCAGTCCTGGGACAGGGGAAATTGATGGCTACACCTTC. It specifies CASSPGTGEIDGYTF.

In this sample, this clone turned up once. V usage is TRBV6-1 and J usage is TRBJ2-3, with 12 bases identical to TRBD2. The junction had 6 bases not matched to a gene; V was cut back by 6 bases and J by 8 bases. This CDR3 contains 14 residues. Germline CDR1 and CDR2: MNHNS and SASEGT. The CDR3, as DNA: TGTGCCAGCAGACCACTAGCGGGAGGAAGTACGCAGTATTTT. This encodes CASRPLAGGSTQYF.